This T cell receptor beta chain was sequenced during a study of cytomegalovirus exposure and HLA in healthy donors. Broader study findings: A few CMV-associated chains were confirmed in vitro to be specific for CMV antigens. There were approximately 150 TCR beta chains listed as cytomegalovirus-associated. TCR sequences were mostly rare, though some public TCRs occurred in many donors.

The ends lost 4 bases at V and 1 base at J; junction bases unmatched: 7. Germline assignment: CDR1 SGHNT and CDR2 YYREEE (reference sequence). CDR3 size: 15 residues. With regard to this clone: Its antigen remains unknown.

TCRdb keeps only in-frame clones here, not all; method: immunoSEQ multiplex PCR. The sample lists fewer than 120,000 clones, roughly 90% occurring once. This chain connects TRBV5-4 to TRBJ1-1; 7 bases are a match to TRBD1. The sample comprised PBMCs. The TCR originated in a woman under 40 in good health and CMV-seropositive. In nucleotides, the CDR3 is TGTGCCAGCAGCACGGGGACAGTGGGGAACACTGAAGCTTTCTTT. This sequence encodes CASSTGTVGNTEAFF.